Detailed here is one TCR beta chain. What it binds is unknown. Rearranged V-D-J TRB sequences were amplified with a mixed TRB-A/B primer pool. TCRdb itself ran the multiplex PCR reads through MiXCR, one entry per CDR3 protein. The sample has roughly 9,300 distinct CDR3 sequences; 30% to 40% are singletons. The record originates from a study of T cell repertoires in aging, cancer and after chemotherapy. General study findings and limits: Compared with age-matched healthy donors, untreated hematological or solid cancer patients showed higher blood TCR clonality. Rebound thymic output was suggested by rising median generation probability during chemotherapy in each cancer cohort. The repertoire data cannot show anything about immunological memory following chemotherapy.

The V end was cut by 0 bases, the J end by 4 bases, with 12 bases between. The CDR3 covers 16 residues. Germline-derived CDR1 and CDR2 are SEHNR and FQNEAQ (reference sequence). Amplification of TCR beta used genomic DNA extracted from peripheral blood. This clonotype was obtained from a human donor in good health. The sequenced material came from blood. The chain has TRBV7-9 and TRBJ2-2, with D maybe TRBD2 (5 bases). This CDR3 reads CASSLALGATTGELFF. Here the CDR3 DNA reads TGTGCCAGCAGCTTAGCGTTGGGAGCGACCACCGGGGAGCTGTTTTTT.